Each of the 13 T cell receptor beta chains below was sequenced from the same sample in a study of T-cell reconstitution after alpha-beta-depleted transplantation in children. The authors prepared the TCRbeta library with unique molecular identifiers. One entry per CDR3 protein results from TCRdb running MiXCR on the PCR reads. The sample lists around 960,000 distinct CDR3 sequences; about 29% were seen once. The starting material was PBMCs, mostly from graft donor cells, obtained 360 days after TCRalphabeta/CD19-depleted stem cell transplant. Source of these receptors: a boy under two years old who had a stem cell transplant for SCID, so the T cells may come from the graft donor.

The DNA for the CDR3 is TGTGCTAGTGGTTTGGTACATCGGGGGGCGTCAACCTACAATGAGCAGTTCTTC. Its protein product is CASGLVHRGASTYNEQFF. The chain has TRBV12-5 and TRBJ2-1; weak D call: TRBD2 (7 bases). The V end was cut by 0 bases, the J end by 2 bases, with 17 bases between. CDR3 length: 18 residues. From germline, CDR1 is LGHNT and CDR2 FRNRAP.

J is TRBJ2-3 and V is TRBV7-3; either TRBD1 or TRBD2 may fit D (7 bases each). In germline, CDR1 is SGHTA, CDR2 FQGTGA. This CDR3 is 15 amino acids long. The V gene lost 6 bases and the J gene lost 3 bases, with 16 bases spanning the gap. CDR3 sequence (DNA): TGTGCCAGCAGGCAGGGGGGGAGAGGGACAGATACGCAGTATTTT. Its protein product is CASRQGGRGTDTQYF.

This chain uses TRBV12-3 or TRBV12-4 with TRBJ1-4; the D gene is possibly TRBD1 (5 bases). This CDR3 is built from 15 residues. The V and J ends lost 4 bases and 3 bases respectively, with 12 bases between them. Here the CDR3 DNA reads TGTGCCAGCAGTTACCGACAGCGTTCTAATGAAAAACTGTTTTTT. Translated, it gives CASSYRQRSNEKLFF.

CDR3 protein: CATSRDREAKNIQYF. The DNA of the CDR3 is TGTGCCACCAGCAGAGACAGGGAAGCCAAAAACATTCAGTACTTC. The genes are TRBV15 and TRBJ2-4, with a weak D call TRBD1 (5 bases). Trimming cost V 0 bases and J 0 bases, with 6 bases left between them. This CDR3 contains 15 residues. Germline V gene sequence: CDR1 LNHNV, CDR2 YYDKDF (reference sequence).

This clonotype was counted only a few times. The chain uses TRBV3-1 and TRBJ2-7; a possible D gene is TRBD1 (6 bases). Trimming left V 1 base short and J 2 bases short, with 9 bases between. Germline CDR1 is LGHDT and CDR2 is YNNKEL (reference sequence). The CDR3 length is 14 residues. Written as DNA, the CDR3 is TGTGCCAGCAGCCAAGCCAGGGGAGCCTACGAGCAGTACTTC. Translated: CASSQARGAYEQYF.

Remarks on this clonotype: One end of the junction is discordant with germline, which a read error may explain. The chain recombines TRBV7-2 with TRBJ2-5; D perhaps matches TRBD2 (6 bases). Per the germline V gene, CDR1 is SGHTA and CDR2 is FQGNSA. This CDR3 has 14 amino acids. CDR3 region: CASTLLLASETQYF. The DNA for the CDR3 is TGTGCCAGCACCTTACTACTAGCTAGCGAGACCCAGTACTTC. Full variable domain (remainder filled in from reference TRBV7-2 and TRBJ2-5): GAGVSQSPSNKVTEKGKDVELRCDPISGHTALYWYRQSLGQGLEFLIYFQGNSAPDKSGLPSDRFSAERTGGSVSTLTIQRTQQEDSAVYLCASTLLLASETQYFGPGTRLLVL.

This clonotype was seen just once. The CDR3 protein is CASSPRLITGELFF. CDR3 DNA: TGTGCCAGCAGCCCCCGACTTATAACCGGGGAGCTGTTTTTT. V is TRBV7-2 and J is TRBJ2-2; no reliable D call. V was trimmed by 5 bases and J by 5 bases, leaving 12 bases between them. CDR3 length: 14 residues. Looked up from germline, CDR1 is SGHTA and CDR2 is FQGNSA.

This sequence joins TRBV4-1 and TRBJ2-3, with D possibly being TRBD1 (5 bases). CDR3 length equals 15 residues. The V end was cut by 5 bases, the J end by 0 bases, with 12 bases between. The V gene's germline CDR1 is MGHRA and CDR2 YSYEKL. The DNA of the CDR3 is TGCGCCAGCAGCTCTCGACAGCCTAGCACAGATACGCAGTATTTT. Translating gives CASSSRQPSTDTQYF.

The CDR3 here is CASSVTGFTDTQYF. The CDR3 DNA reads TGTGCCAGCAGCGTAACTGGATTCACAGATACGCAGTATTTT. The chain is built from TRBV9 and TRBJ2-3; D is unclear. The length of the CDR3 is 14 residues. Germline V CDR1 and CDR2: SGDLS, YYNGEE. Deletions cut 1 base from V and 2 bases from J, with 8 bases between.

This clonotype has just a few counts. This chain joins TRBV20-1 and TRBJ2-3; no reliable D call. The CDR3 runs 13 residues. V lost 3 bases and J lost 6, with 13 bases in between. Germline V CDR1 and CDR2: DFQATT, SNEGSKA (reference sequence). The CDR3 region is CSASRSPGDTQYF. CDR3 DNA sequence: TGCAGTGCTAGCCGCTCGCCTGGGGATACGCAGTATTTT.

This clonotype was observed a single time. V gene TRBV5-1 combines with J gene TRBJ2-3; the D gene is possibly TRBD1 (6 bases). The CDR3 is 15 amino acids. Germline V CDR1 and CDR2: SGHRS, YFSETQ. V gave up 1 base and J gave up 1 base, with 10 bases separating them. The CDR3 loop reads CASSLQGYGTDTQYF. CDR3 nucleotides: TGCGCCAGCAGCTTGCAGGGGTACGGCACAGATACGCAGTATTTT.

This chain connects TRBV12-3 or TRBV12-4 to TRBJ1-5; the match to TRBD1 covers 7 bases. This CDR3 has 14 residues. Trimming cost V 4 bases and J 9 bases; bases outside gene matches: 9. The CDR3 bases are TGTGCCAGCAGTTCGCGACAGGGAGGTCGGCCCCAGCATTTT. Translating gives CASSSRQGGRPQHF.

A few counts support this clonotype. The chain uses TRBV5-1 and TRBJ1-5; TRBD1 aligns across 9 bases. The CDR3 is 16 residues long. The trim removed 2 bases at V and 1 base at J, leaving 4 bases unmatched. The germline V gene encodes CDR1 SGHRS and CDR2 YFSETQ. CDR3 protein: CASSLGGQGSNQPQHF. The CDR3 coding sequence is TGCGCCAGCAGCTTAGGGGGACAGGGCAGCAATCAGCCCCAGCATTTT.